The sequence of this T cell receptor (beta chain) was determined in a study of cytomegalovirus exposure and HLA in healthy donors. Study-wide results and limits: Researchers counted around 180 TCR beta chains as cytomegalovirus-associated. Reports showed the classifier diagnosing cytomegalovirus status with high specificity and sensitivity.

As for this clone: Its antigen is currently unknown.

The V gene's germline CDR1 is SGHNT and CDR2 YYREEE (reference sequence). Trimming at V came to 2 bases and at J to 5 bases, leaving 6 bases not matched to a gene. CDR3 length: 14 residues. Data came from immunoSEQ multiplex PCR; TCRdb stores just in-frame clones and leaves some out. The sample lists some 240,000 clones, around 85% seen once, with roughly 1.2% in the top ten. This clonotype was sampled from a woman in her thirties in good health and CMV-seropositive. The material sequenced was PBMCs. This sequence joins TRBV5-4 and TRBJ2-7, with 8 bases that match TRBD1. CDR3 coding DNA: TGTGCCAGCAGCTTTGAGGACAGGGCGGACGAGCAGTACTTC. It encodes CASSFEDRADEQYF.